What follows are 24 T cell receptor beta chains derived from one specimen sequenced in a study of cytomegalovirus exposure and HLA in healthy donors. Libraries were prepared by immunoSEQ multiplex PCR; TCRdb keeps only in-frame clonotypes and omits some of them. The sample lists more than 200,000 clones, roughly 88% occurring once. Sequenced material: PBMCs. These receptors all stem from a woman under 40 in good health and CMV-seronegative.

CDR3 amino acids: CASSLSRNLAYEQYF. In nucleotides, the CDR3 is TGTGCCAGCAGTCTTAGCAGGAATCTAGCCTACGAGCAGTACTTC. The rearrangement links TRBV28 to TRBJ2-7; D is unresolved. Trimming stripped 5 bases from V and 2 bases from J, with 16 bases between. Germline CDR1 MDHEN, CDR2 SYDVKM. This CDR3 comprises 15 residues. Combining the CDR3 with reference TRBV28 and TRBJ2-7 gives the whole variable domain DVKVTQSSRYLVKRTGEKVFLECVQDMDHENMFWYRQDPGLGLRLIYFSYDVKMKEKGDIPEGYSVSREKKERFSLILESASTNQTSMYLCASSLSRNLAYEQYFGPGTRLTVT.

This chain connects TRBV6-1 to TRBJ1-3, with unresolved D. CDR3 size: 18 residues. Per germline, CDR1 MNHNS and CDR2 SASEGT. V was shortened by 4 bases and J by 1 base, with 20 bases between the two germline ends. Written as DNA, the CDR3 is TGTGCCAGCAGTGTCTCCGCCCCACCCCTTCGGTCTGGAAACACCATATATTTT. Translated, it gives CASSVSAPPLRSGNTIYF.

V is TRBV4-3 and J is TRBJ2-1; TRBD2 agrees at 9 bases. The CDR3 is 15 residues long. The germline CDR1 and CDR2 sequences are LGHNA and YSLEER. J lost 7 bases, V lost 0 bases, and 4 bases had no gene match. The CDR3 DNA sequence: TGCGCCAGCAGCCAAGAGCCTAGCGGGAAGAATGAGCAGTTCTTC. It specifies CASSQEPSGKNEQFF.

The rearrangement uses TRBV12-1 and TRBJ2-7; TRBD1, the D gene given by the table, was not confirmed from the DNA. TRBV12-1 is an annotated pseudogene. There are 13 residues in the CDR3. This CDR3 reads CASSFGQSYEQYF. The CDR3 DNA reads TGTGCCAGCAGCTTTGGCCAGTCCTACGAGCAGTACTTC.

V is TRBV19 and J is TRBJ1-2, with D uncertain. CDR3 length: 13 residues. Germline lookup yields CDR1 LNHDA and CDR2 SQIVND (reference sequence). Trimming pared 0 bases from V and 1 base from J, leaving 3 bases between. This CDR3 reads CASSIEDNYGYTF. CDR3 nucleotide sequence: TGTGCCAGTAGTATAGAAGATAACTATGGCTACACCTTC.

The J gene is TRBJ2-3, the V gene TRBV30, with 10 bases matching TRBD2. The germline gives CDR1 GTSNPN, CDR2 SVGIG (reference sequence). The CDR3 loop spans 17 amino acids. The J segment lost 1 base and the V segment lost 1 base, leaving 8 bases of the junction unmatched. In DNA, the CDR3 is TGTGCCTGGAGTGAGAAACTAGCGGGATTCCGCACAGATACGCAGTATTTT. As protein: CAWSEKLAGFRTDTQYF.

The rearrangement links TRBV29-1 to TRBJ2-1; D is uncertain. Germline V gives CDR1 SQVTM, CDR2 ANQGSEA. Trimming pared 1 base from V and 7 bases from J, leaving 2 bases between. The CDR3 covers 10 residues. The CDR3 DNA sequence: TGCAGCGTTGAAGGGAATGAGCAGTTCTTC. Its translation: CSVEGNEQFF.

This clone was seen a single time. The chain uses TRBV4-1 and TRBJ2-7; no clear D. The CDR3 is 13 amino acids. CDR1 is MGHRA and CDR2 is YSYEKL in the germline V gene. Trimming removed 0 bases at V and 6 bases at J, with 9 bases between. CDR3 amino acids: CASSQDGLVEQYF. CDR3 bases: TGCGCCAGCAGCCAAGATGGGCTAGTCGAGCAGTACTTC.

This clone appeared a single time. This chain uses TRBV27 with TRBJ2-5; the D is unclear. V gave up 5 bases and J gave up 5 bases, with 12 bases separating them. Per the germline V gene, CDR1 is MNHEY and CDR2 is SMNVEV (reference sequence). The CDR3 has 13 residues. CDR3 sequence: CASSPRLGETQYF. The CDR3 DNA reads as TGTGCCAGCAGTCCACGATTGGGGGAGACCCAGTACTTC.

This rearrangement joins TRBV29-1 to TRBJ2-5; a possible D gene is TRBD1 (6 bases). Trimming pared 8 bases from V and 6 bases from J, leaving 13 bases between. This CDR3 contains 11 residues. Germline CDR1 SQVTM, CDR2 ANQGSEA. The CDR3 loop is CSIDRSQTQYF. DNA for the CDR3: TGCAGCATCGACAGGAGCCAGACCCAGTACTTC.

CDR3 sequence: CASSLVVSQGNEQFF. The CDR3 nucleotides are TGCGCCAGCAGCTTGGTTGTTAGTCAGGGCAATGAGCAGTTCTTC. The V call is TRBV5-1, the J call TRBJ2-1; a weak D match, TRBD1 (5 bases). The germline CDR1 and CDR2 sequences are SGHRS and YFSETQ. Trimming took 0 bases from V and 6 from J, leaving 13 bases between them. This CDR3 has 15 amino acids.

V gene TRBV2 combines with J gene TRBJ2-7; unclear D gene. CDR3 size: 14 residues. Between the trimmed V and J ends, which lost 1 base and 3 bases, there was a span of 10 bases. Germline assignment: CDR1 SNHLY and CDR2 FYNNEI. The CDR3 DNA reads TGTGCCAGCAGTGAAGGGGCGTCTATCTACGAGCAGTACTTC. Its protein product is CASSEGASIYEQYF.

This clone is a singleton in its sample. The chain combines TRBV5-1 with TRBJ1-1, with 8 bases lining up with TRBD1. The trim removed 0 bases at V and 0 bases at J, leaving 7 bases unmatched. This CDR3 is 17 amino acids long. CDR1 is SGHRS and CDR2 is YFSETQ in the germline V gene. As DNA, the CDR3 is TGCGCCAGCAGCTTGGGTCAGGGGGCTAGAATGAACACTGAAGCTTTCTTT. It codes for CASSLGQGARMNTEAFF.

Only one count was recorded for this clone. The chain combines TRBV7-3 with TRBJ2-7; 9 bases map to TRBD1. CDR1 and CDR2 (germline): SGHTA, FQGTGA. This CDR3 comprises 15 residues. V trimming: 5 bases; J trimming: 6 bases; junction bases outside the gene matches: 11. The CDR3, as DNA: TGTGCCAGCAGCCAATTCGGACAGGGGTTAAGCGAGCAGTACTTC. It yields the protein CASSQFGQGLSEQYF.

The CDR3 DNA is TGTGCCAGCAGCGGAGGGACAGACTATCAGCCCCAGCATTTT. This sequence encodes CASSGGTDYQPQHF. The chain uses TRBV9 and TRBJ1-5, with 7 bases aligning to TRBD1. Germline assignment: CDR1 SGDLS and CDR2 YYNGEE. The V and J ends lost 3 bases and 5 bases, in that order; junction bases with no gene match: 5. The CDR3 covers 14 residues.

The CDR3 sequence is CASSANRVPNYGYTF. The CDR3 coding sequence is TGTGCCAGCAGCGCTAACAGGGTACCTAACTATGGCTACACCTTC. V usage is TRBV7-2 and J usage is TRBJ1-2; D possibly corresponds to TRBD1 (6 bases). V lost 5 bases and J lost 0, with 13 bases in between. Germline loops: CDR1 SGHTA, CDR2 FQGNSA. The CDR3 consists of 15 residues.

The genes are TRBV6-6 and TRBJ1-4; D gene unclear. The V and J ends lost 2 bases and 7 bases respectively, with 11 bases between them. In germline, CDR1 is MNHNY, CDR2 SVGAGI (reference sequence). CDR3 size: 14 residues. The CDR3 nucleotides are TGTGCCAGCAGTTACAGGGTTGGGAGTGAAAAACTGTTTTTT. Translating gives CASSYRVGSEKLFF.

The V gene is TRBV27, the J gene TRBJ2-3; D not resolved. Germline V CDR1 and CDR2: MNHEY, SMNVEV (reference sequence). This CDR3 comprises 16 residues. V lost 4 bases, J lost 2 bases, and 16 bases lay in between. The CDR3 nucleotides read TGTGCCAGCAGTTCGTCGGACGATCCTTTCACAGATACGCAGTATTTT. This translates into CASSSSDDPFTDTQYF.

The chain uses TRBV4-3 and TRBJ1-5; TRBD1 agrees at 8 bases. J gave up 5 bases and V 0 bases, and 3 bases lay outside the gene matches. The CDR3 runs 15 residues. Per germline, CDR1 LGHNA and CDR2 YSLEER. The CDR3 region has the DNA TGCGCCAGCAGCCAAGATAGCAGGGGGCATCAGCCCCAGCATTTT. Its protein product is CASSQDSRGHQPQHF.

This clone was counted a single time. CDR3 sequence: CASSPRSPGDTGELFF. The CDR3 DNA is TGTGCCAGCAGCCCCCGGAGCCCAGGGGACACCGGGGAGCTGTTTTTT. V usage is TRBV6-6 and J usage is TRBJ2-2; perhaps TRBD1 as D (6 bases). The CDR3 covers 16 residues. CDR1 and CDR2 (germline): MNHNY, SVGAGI (reference sequence). V lost 6 bases, J lost 3 bases, and 17 bases lay in between.

This chain uses TRBV28 with TRBJ2-7; 11 bases agree with TRBD2. Germline V lookup: CDR1 MDHEN, CDR2 SYDVKM. Germline trimming cut 3 bases from V and 4 bases from J; bases unmatched to any gene: 11. This CDR3 has 17 residues. CDR3: CASSFEYGASGRYEQYF. CDR3 bases: TGTGCCAGCAGTTTTGAGTATGGGGCTAGCGGGAGGTACGAGCAGTACTTC. Full variable domain (remainder filled in from reference TRBV28 and TRBJ2-7): DVKVTQSSRYLVKRTGEKVFLECVQDMDHENMFWYRQDPGLGLRLIYFSYDVKMKEKGDIPEGYSVSREKKERFSLILESASTNQTSMYLCASSFEYGASGRYEQYFGPGTRLTVT.

The chain is built from TRBV7-6 and TRBJ2-1, with D maybe TRBD2 (6 bases). Trimming took 6 bases from V and 7 from J, leaving 13 bases between them. Germline V gene sequence: CDR1 SGHVS, CDR2 FNYEAQ. The CDR3 runs to 13 residues. The CDR3 sequence is CASSRAGRNEQFF. The CDR3 DNA reads TGTGCCAGCAGTCGTGCGGGAAGGAATGAGCAGTTCTTC. The entire variable domain, with the rest obtained from reference TRBV7-6 and TRBJ2-1, is as follows: GAGVSQSPRYKVTKRGQDVALRCDPISGHVSLYWYRQALGQGPEFLTYFNYEAQQDKSGLPNDRFSAERPEGSISTLTIQRTEQRDSAMYRCASSRAGRNEQFFGPGTRLTVL.

The chain joins TRBV19 to TRBJ2-1; 11 nucleotides line up with TRBD2. The CDR3 spans 17 residues. Germline assignment: CDR1 LNHDA and CDR2 SQIVND (reference sequence). V shed 5 bases, J shed 3 bases, and the junction held 9 bases outside the gene matches. For the CDR3, the DNA is TGTGCCAGTAGTCTAGCGGGAGGCGCCACTATCTACAATGAGCAGTTCTTC. Translating it yields CASSLAGGATIYNEQFF.

This chain connects TRBV13 to TRBJ2-5, with 13 bases identical to TRBD2. Germline-derived CDR1 and CDR2 are PRHDT and FYEKMQ (reference sequence). The CDR3 consists of 18 residues. V was clipped by 4 bases and J by 0 bases; unmatched bases: 8. The CDR3 loop reads CASSSQGLAGENQETQYF. The CDR3 bases are TGTGCCAGCAGCTCCCAAGGACTAGCGGGGGAGAACCAAGAGACCCAGTACTTC. The variable domain in full, completed from reference TRBV13 and TRBJ2-5, reads AAGVIQSPRHLIKEKRETATLKCYPIPRHDTVYWYQQGPGQDPQFLISFYEKMQSDKGSIPDRFSAQQFSDYHSELNMSSLELGDSALYFCASSSQGLAGENQETQYFGPGTRLLVL.